The rows below give T cell receptor beta chains drawn from one sample of a study of cytomegalovirus exposure and HLA in healthy donors. The protocol was immunoSEQ multiplex PCR, while the TCRdb copy is restricted to in-frame clones and leaves out a portion. The sample consists of 210,000 or so clones, 78% of them appearing once. The sequenced sample was PBMCs. Every receptor here comes from a boy younger than 18 in good health and CMV-seronegative. The CDR3 runs from the conserved cysteine through the conserved F or W. D genes are given only for firm matches. Clone size is stated in some rows and not others, as once, few, many or a class when expanded.

v_gene	j_gene	abundance	d_gene	CDR3nt	CDR3aa
TRBV6-4	TRBJ1-2	.	.	TGTGCCAGCAGTGACTCGGGGGGGGTTTCTTCCCGTGGCTACACCTTC	CASSDSGGVSSRGYTF
TRBV7-6	TRBJ2-1	.	TRBD2	TGTGCCAGCAGCAGCGGGAGGAAAAATGAGCAGTTCTTC	CASSSGRKNEQFF
TRBV5-1	TRBJ2-5	.	TRBD2	TGCGCCAGCAGCTCCGGACTAGCGGGGGGGCCTGGGAGCTTTAGGGCCCAGTACTTC	CASSSGLAGGPGSFRAQYF
TRBV6-6	TRBJ2-1	.	TRBD1	TGTGCCAGCAGCCCAAGACAGGGGGCGGCAGATGAGCAGTTCTTC	CASSPRQGAADEQFF
TRBV7-3	TRBJ2-2	once	TRBD1	TGTGCCAGCAGAGACGGGACAGTCACCGGGGAGCTGTTTTTT	CASRDGTVTGELFF
TRBV7-8	TRBJ2-7	.	TRBD1	TGTGCCAGCAGCTTCGGGACAGGGGGGTACGAGCAGTACTTC	CASSFGTGGYEQYF
TRBV5-6	TRBJ1-1	once	.	TGTGCCAGCAGCACATTTTTCCAGACAGCGAACACTGAAGCTTTCTTT	CASSTFFQTANTEAFF
TRBV2	TRBJ1-1	.	.	TGTGCCAGCAAAACAGGGAATAGAGGGCACACTGAAGCTTTCTTT	CASKTGNRGHTEAFF
TRBV10-1	TRBJ2-1	.	.	TGCGCCAGCAGCTTGACTAGTTCGGTTAATGAGCAGTTCTTC	CASSLTSSVNEQFF
TRBV5-1	TRBJ2-3	.	TRBD2	TGCGCCAGCAGCTTAACGGGGGGGTTCACAGATACGCAGTATTTT	CASSLTGGFTDTQYF
TRBV6-1	TRBJ1-4	.	.	TGTGCCAGCAGTCCGAGAGAAGGGGGAAATGAAAAACTGTTTTTT	CASSPREGGNEKLFF
TRBV9	TRBJ2-7	.	TRBD1	TGTGCCAGCAGCGTTTCCGGGACAGGGGAGCCCTACGAGCAGTACTTC	CASSVSGTGEPYEQYF
TRBV7-9	TRBJ1-1	.	.	TGTTCCAGCAGCGCCTCGGCGGCTGAAGCTTTCTTT	CSSSASAAEAFF
TRBV4-1	TRBJ2-6	.	.	TGCGCCAGCAGCCAAGGAGGCCATTTGTCTGGGGCCAACGTCCTGACTTTC	CASSQGGHLSGANVLTF
TRBV19	TRBJ1-3	.	.	TGTGCCATTAGTCGCCCCCGACAGGAACGCTCTGGAAACACCATATATTTT	CAISRPRQERSGNTIYF
TRBV4-1	TRBJ1-2	.	.	TGCGCCGGAAGCGGGGGAGAAAACTATGGCTACACCTTC	CAGSGGENYGYTF
TRBV5-4	TRBJ2-5	.	.	TGTGCCAGCAGCTTAATTGGCGGAGCTAGCGAGCAAGAGACCCAGTACTTC	CASSLIGGASEQETQYF
TRBV10-2	TRBJ2-1	.	TRBD2	TGCGCCAGCAGTGATCGGCCTAGCGGGAGCAATGAGCAGTTCTTC	CASSDRPSGSNEQFF
TRBV4-1	TRBJ2-4	.	.	TGCGCCAGCAGCCAAACAGGGGGGGCGGACATTCAGTACTTC	CASSQTGGADIQYF
TRBV7-9	TRBJ2-1	.	.	TGTGCCAGCAGCTCAAGAGTAAGGGGCAACAATGAGCAGTTCTTC	CASSSRVRGNNEQFF
TRBV15	TRBJ2-1	.	TRBD1	TGTGCCACCAGCAGGGACAGGGCTGGTGTCAATGAGCAGTTCTTC	CATSRDRAGVNEQFF
TRBV5-1	TRBJ2-3	.	.	TGCGCCAGCAGCTTGACTAGCCTCGATACGCAGTATTTT	CASSLTSLDTQYF
TRBV10-2	TRBJ2-7	.	TRBD2	TGCGCCAGCAGTGACCGCCTTCTGGCGGGGGGGTCCTACGAGCAGTACTTC	CASSDRLLAGGSYEQYF
TRBV19	TRBJ1-6	.	.	TGTGCCAGTAGCGGCATGAGGGCGTCCCCCCTCCACTTT	CASSGMRASPLHF
TRBV7-2	TRBJ1-6	.	.	TGTGCCAGCAGCCATAGTAATTCACCCCTCCACTTT	CASSHSNSPLHF
TRBV6-1	TRBJ2-3	.	.	TGTGCCAGCAGTGAGGTCCCCATTGGACTGGGAGGAGATACGCAGTATTTT	CASSEVPIGLGGDTQYF
TRBV7-2	TRBJ2-1	.	TRBD2	TGTGCCAGCAGTCCCCTAGCGGGCAAATACAATGAGCAGTTCTTC	CASSPLAGKYNEQFF
TRBV6-4	TRBJ2-1	.	.	TGTGCCAGCAGTGCTGAACTTGGTGTGGATGAGCAGTTCTTC	CASSAELGVDEQFF
TRBV30	TRBJ1-2	.	.	TGTGCCTGGAATTCCATCCATTGGGGCGGCTACACCTTC	CAWNSIHWGGYTF
TRBV4-2	TRBJ2-1	.	TRBD2	TGTGCCAGCAGCCAAGATCAGGGAGCGGGAGGGTACAATGAGCAGTTCTTC	CASSQDQGAGGYNEQFF
TRBV6-5	TRBJ1-2	.	.	TGTGCCAGCAGTTACTCTCGGGGACAAGGCTACACCTTC	CASSYSRGQGYTF
TRBV4-2	TRBJ1-1	.	.	TGTGCCAGCAGCCCAAGCATGTATGAAGCTTTCTTT	CASSPSMYEAFF
TRBV7-9	TRBJ2-1	few	TRBD2	TGTGCCAGCAGCCCAGCGGGAGGAGCCTACAATGAGCAGTTCTTC	CASSPAGGAYNEQFF
TRBV7-6	TRBJ2-1	.	.	TGTGCCAGCAGCTTCGTGGGGGGGCCTACATACTACAATGAGCAGTTCTTC	CASSFVGGPTYYNEQFF
TRBV7-9	TRBJ1-2	.	.	TGTGCCAGCAGCCAACTCGTGGGGGGTGGCTACACCTTC	CASSQLVGGGYTF
TRBV10-2	TRBJ1-2	.	.	TGCGCCAGCAGTGAGTCCGGACAGAGAGACCACTATGGCTACACCTTC	CASSESGQRDHYGYTF
TRBV4-2	TRBJ1-2	once	.	TGTGCCAGCAGCCAAGTGGGGGGTAGAGTTGGCTACACCTTC	CASSQVGGRVGYTF
TRBV5-1	TRBJ2-3	.	TRBD2	TGCGCCAGCAGCTTTTTACTAGCGGGGGGGCAGGCAGATACGCAGTATTTT	CASSFLLAGGQADTQYF
TRBV29-1	TRBJ2-3	.	TRBD2	TGCAGCGTTTCCCATAGCGGGAAAACAGATACGCAGTATTTT	CSVSHSGKTDTQYF
TRBV5-1	TRBJ2-2	.	.	TGCGCCAGCAGCTTGGCAATAGTAGCGAACACCGGGGAGCTGTTTTTT	CASSLAIVANTGELFF
TRBV11-1	TRBJ2-7	.	TRBD2	TGTGCCAGCAGCTTACGACCGACTAGCGGGGACTTCTACGAGCAGTACTTC	CASSLRPTSGDFYEQYF
TRBV5-1	TRBJ2-1	.	.	TGCGCCAGCAGCGGAGGAGGGGGCTCGGACTCCGAGCAGTTCTTC	CASSGGGGSDSEQFF
TRBV19	TRBJ1-4	.	TRBD1	TGTGCCAGTAATGACAGGGGGCCCGCAACTAATGAAAAACTGTTTTTT	CASNDRGPATNEKLFF
TRBV5-1	TRBJ1-2	.	.	TGCGCCAGCAGCTTGGCCGCAGAGGCTACCTATGCCTACACCTTC	CASSLAAEATYAYTF
TRBV12-5	TRBJ1-3	once	TRBD1	TGTGCTAGTGGTTGGGGACAGTCTGGAAACACCATATATTTT	CASGWGQSGNTIYF
TRBV7-2	TRBJ2-6	.	TRBD1	TGTGCCAGCAATCAGGGGGCAAAGTGGGGCTCTGGGGCCAACGTCCTGACTTTC	CASNQGAKWGSGANVLTF
TRBV5-1	TRBJ1-1	.	TRBD1	TGCGCCAGCAGCGCATGGACAGGGGATAGGGGAGTTGAAGCTTTCTTT	CASSAWTGDRGVEAFF
TRBV7-7	TRBJ2-5	.	.	TGTGCCAGCAGCTTTAACCTCGGAGGAGAGACCCAGTACTTC	CASSFNLGGETQYF
TRBV30	TRBJ2-7	.	TRBD2	TGTGCCTGGAGTGTTGGAACTAGCGGGAGGGCCTTCCACGAGCAGTACTTC	CAWSVGTSGRAFHEQYF
TRBV6-4	TRBJ1-1	.	.	TGTGCCAGCAGTGACTCGTCCGAGATGGCTGAAGCTTTCTTT	CASSDSSEMAEAFF
TRBV12-5	TRBJ1-5	.	.	TGTGCTAGTGCCCTCGAGAATCAGCCCCAGCATTTT	CASALENQPQHF